This record covers a single TCR beta chain. The V gene end was trimmed by 5 bases and the J gene end by 4 bases; junction bases not matched to a gene: 9. The length of the CDR3 is 16 residues. Germline V gene lookup returns CDR1 SGHTA and CDR2 FQGNSA. These data belong to a study of CD8 T cells in Susac syndrome. With random hexamers, reverse transcription was performed on 0.5 to 1 ug of RNA. A multiplex approach, immunoSEQ multiplex PCR, amplified TCR beta CDR3 across 54 Vbeta and 13 Jbeta. TCRdb analysed the immunoSEQ multiplex PCR reads with MiXCR anew, one entry per CDR3 protein. The sample records approximately 26,000 distinct CDR3 sequences, less than 95% being singletons. Blood CD8+ and CD4+ T cells underwent high-throughput TCR beta sequencing.

The TCR originated in a human donor in good health. V gene TRBV7-2 combines with J gene TRBJ1-5, with 9 bases that match TRBD1. The material sequenced was CD8+ T cells from PBMCs. The CDR3 nucleotides are TGTGCCAGCAGCGCCGGGACAGGGTTTCGAAATCAGCCCCAGCATTTT. This codes for CASSAGTGFRNQPQHF.